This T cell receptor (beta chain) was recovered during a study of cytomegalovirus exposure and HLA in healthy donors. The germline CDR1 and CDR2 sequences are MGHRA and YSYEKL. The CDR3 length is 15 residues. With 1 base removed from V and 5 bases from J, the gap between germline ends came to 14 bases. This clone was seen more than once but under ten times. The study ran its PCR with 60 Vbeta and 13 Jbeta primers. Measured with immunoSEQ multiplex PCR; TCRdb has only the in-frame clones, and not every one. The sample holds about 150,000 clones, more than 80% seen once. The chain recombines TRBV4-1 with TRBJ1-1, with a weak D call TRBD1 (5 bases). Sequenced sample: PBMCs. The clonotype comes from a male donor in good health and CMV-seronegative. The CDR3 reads CASSQVGGSRTEAFF. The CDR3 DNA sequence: TGCGCCAGCAGCCAAGTCGGGGGATCAAGGACTGAAGCTTTCTTT.